Each of the 12 T cell receptor beta chains below was sequenced from the same sample in a study of T cell repertoires in cytomegalovirus infection. TCRdb re-called the reads through MiXCR, storing one row per CDR3 protein. The sample gives about 55,000 distinct CDR3 sequences, roughly a fifth of which show up once; more than 55% is in the top ten. Their cognate antigens are unknown. Specimen: CD8+ T cells from cultured PBMCs, collected from culture after CMV antigen stimulation. The receptors originated from a human donor in good health (CMV status not recorded). Some clones in this sample may be carry-over from other donors' samples.

This clonotype was seen only a few times. This sequence joins TRBV4-1 and TRBJ2-1; D is perhaps TRBD2 (5 bases). V lost 1 base, J lost 3 bases, and 10 bases lay in between. There are 15 residues in the CDR3. Germline CDR1 MGHRA, CDR2 YSYEKL. The CDR3 DNA reads as TGCGCCAGCAGCCAAGGGCTAGCCGTCTACAATGAGCAGTTCTTC. Translating gives CASSQGLAVYNEQFF.

A word on this clonotype: A much larger clone sits a single nucleotide away, making a read error possible. The V and J genes are TRBV7-9 and TRBJ1-1, with D uncertain. V was trimmed by 2 bases and J by 4 bases, leaving 11 bases between them. The CDR3 runs to 14 residues. CDR1 is SEHNR, CDR2 FQNEAQ, per germline (reference sequence). Here the CDR3 DNA reads TGTGCCAGCAGCTTAACAAACCGTCTCACTGAAGCTTTCTTT. Amino acid sequence: CASSLTNRLTEAFF.

In this sample, this clonotype turned up a few times. The chain links TRBV2 to TRBJ1-6; the D gene is possibly TRBD1 (5 bases). CDR1 and CDR2 (germline): SNHLY, FYNNEI. V shed 6 bases and J shed 9 bases, with 18 bases lying between them. This CDR3 spans 15 amino acids. For the CDR3, the DNA is TGTGCCAGCAGCCTGTCAGCAGGGTTGAGTTCACCCCTCCACTTT. Residues: CASSLSAGLSSPLHF.

This clonotype appeared many times. The genes are TRBV24-1 and TRBJ2-6, with D uncertain. V lost 4 bases to trimming and J lost 0 bases, with 9 bases between them. This CDR3 is built from 16 residues. The germline CDR1 and CDR2 sequences are KGHDR and SFDVKD. The CDR3 loop is CATSDPKFSGANVLTF. CDR3 bases: TGTGCCACCAGTGACCCTAAATTCTCTGGGGCCAACGTCCTGACTTTC.

This clonotype was detected a few times. The rearrangement joins TRBV20-1 to TRBJ2-1; D call uncertain. Deletions cut 5 bases from V and 1 base from J, with 9 bases between. Germline values: CDR1 DFQATT, CDR2 SNEGSKA (reference sequence). CDR3 size: 13 residues. CDR3 loop: CSALWSSYNEQFF. The CDR3 DNA sequence: TGCAGTGCTCTCTGGAGTTCCTACAATGAGCAGTTCTTC.

J is TRBJ2-2 and V is TRBV19; D is possibly TRBD2 (6 bases). V was cut by 4 bases and J by 2 bases, with 17 bases left in between. Germline V gene data show CDR1 as LNHDA and CDR2 as SQIVND (reference sequence). The CDR3 extends over 17 amino acids. The CDR3 nucleotides read TGTGCCAGTAGTACGGGACTCTTATCACCAAACACCGGGGAGCTGTTTTTT. Translation gives CASSTGLLSPNTGELFF.

This clonotype turned up a few times. V is TRBV6-1 and J is TRBJ2-1; D remains unclear. The CDR3 sequence is 12 residues long. Germline CDR1 reads MNHNS; CDR2 reads SASEGT. The V end was cut by 8 bases, the J end by 4 bases, with 9 bases between. CDR3 sequence (DNA): TGTGCCAGCCGAGAAGCATACAATGAGCAGTTCTTC. Protein sequence: CASREAYNEQFF.

The V and J genes are TRBV27 and TRBJ2-2; the match to TRBD2 covers 7 bases. Germline V CDR1 and CDR2: MNHEY, SMNVEV (reference sequence). CDR3 length: 16 residues. The junction had 9 bases not matched to a gene; V was cut back by 3 bases and J by 5 bases. The DNA for the CDR3 is TGTGCCAGCAGTTTCCAGGGTCCCGGGGGGACCGGGGAGCTGTTTTTT. This sequence encodes CASSFQGPGGTGELFF.

This clonotype was detected only a few times. The V gene is TRBV7-6, the J gene TRBJ2-5; tentatively, D is TRBD1 (5 bases). Per germline, CDR1 SGHVS and CDR2 FNYEAQ. Between the trimmed V and J ends, which lost 5 bases and 3 bases, there was a span of 7 bases. The CDR3 contains 12 residues. The CDR3 here is CASSTDKETQYF. The CDR3 DNA follows: TGTGCCAGCAGCACGGACAAAGAGACCCAGTACTTC.

The chain carries TRBV6-1 and TRBJ2-2; 10 nucleotides line up with TRBD1. V was clipped by 6 bases and J by 3 bases; unmatched bases: 1. The germline gives CDR1 MNHNS, CDR2 SASEGT. The CDR3 is made up of 14 amino acids. The DNA for the CDR3 is TGTGCCAGCAGGGACAGGGGGGACACCGGGGAGCTGTTTTTT. Protein sequence: CASRDRGDTGELFF.

This clonotype was seen a few times. A much larger clone differs by one base, so this may be a read error. The chain uses TRBV9 and TRBJ2-1; 12 bases match TRBD2. CDR3 size: 15 residues. Germline values: CDR1 SGDLS, CDR2 YYNGEE. Unmatched junction bases numbered 0, after V lost 3 bases and J lost 2 bases. The CDR3 DNA reads TGTGCCAGCAGCGCTAGCGGGGGGGCCTACAATGAGCAGTTCTTC. It codes for CASSASGGAYNEQFF.

This clonotype was seen a few times. The V and J genes are TRBV7-2 and TRBJ2-5, with 10 bases fitting TRBD2. V trimming: 1 base; J trimming: 5 bases; junction bases outside the gene matches: 7. Germline CDR1 reads SGHTA; CDR2 reads FQGNSA. The CDR3 spans 16 residues. The CDR3 coding sequence is TGTGCCAGCAGCTTAGAAGCGGGGGGGCCGGAGGAGACCCAGTACTTC. It specifies CASSLEAGGPEETQYF.